Below are 26 T cell receptor beta chains sequenced from a single sample in a study of monozygotic twins with inflammatory bowel disease. TCRdb reanalyzed the 5' RACE reads, giving one entry per CDR3 protein sequence and no DNA. The data include more than 300,000 distinct CDR3 sequences; the top ten clones carry approximately 2.4%. The sample consisted of blood. Receptors were obtained from a human donor with ulcerative colitis or Crohn's disease, or a healthy co-twin of an affected twin (not recorded which).

This chain connects TRBV28 to TRBJ2-1; TCRdb's D gene call, TRBD1, goes unchecked for lack of DNA. Germline V gives CDR1 MDHEN, CDR2 SYDVKM. The CDR3 spans 20 residues. The CDR3 sequence is CASSSLTVGTGVNSYNEQFF. The variable domain in full, completed from reference TRBV28 and TRBJ2-1, reads DVKVTQSSRYLVKRTGEKVFLECVQDMDHENMFWYRQDPGLGLRLIYFSYDVKMKEKGDIPEGYSVSREKKERFSLILESASTNQTSMYLCASSSLTVGTGVNSYNEQFFGPGTRLTVL.

The rearrangement joins TRBV28 to TRBJ2-1; TCRdb's D call, TRBD1, is unchecked because there is no DNA. The germline gives CDR1 MDHEN, CDR2 SYDVKM. The CDR3 extends over 15 amino acids. CDR3 sequence: CASSSTGVEYNEQFF. Full variable domain (outside the CDR3, taken from reference TRBV28 and TRBJ2-1): DVKVTQSSRYLVKRTGEKVFLECVQDMDHENMFWYRQDPGLGLRLIYFSYDVKMKEKGDIPEGYSVSREKKERFSLILESASTNQTSMYLCASSSTGVEYNEQFFGPGTRLTVL.

V is TRBV4-2 and J is TRBJ1-2; the TRBD1 assignment by TCRdb is unverifiable without DNA. In germline, CDR1 is LGHNA, CDR2 YNFKEQ. CDR3 length: 14 residues. This chain's CDR3 is CASSHTGPPYGYTF.

V usage is TRBV19 and J usage is TRBJ1-5; with no DNA, the TCRdb D assignment of TRBD1 cannot be verified. The CDR3 loop spans 15 amino acids. Germline V gives CDR1 LNHDA, CDR2 SQIVND (reference sequence). CDR3 amino acids: CASSIEARGSQPQHF.

This chain connects TRBV14 to TRBJ1-2. The CDR3 spans 13 residues. Germline lookup yields CDR1 SGHDN and CDR2 FVKESK. This CDR3 reads CASSQDGHYGYTF.

The V call is TRBV4-3, the J call TRBJ1-1. The germline V gene encodes CDR1 LGHNA and CDR2 YSLEER. The CDR3 has 12 residues. The CDR3 spells CASSMGNTEAFF.

V is TRBV7-2 and J is TRBJ1-1. Per the germline V gene, CDR1 is SGHTA and CDR2 is FQGNSA. This CDR3 region has 15 residues. The CDR3 is CASSRGRQENTEAFF.

This chain connects TRBV12-3 or TRBV12-4 to TRBJ2-7; checking the TCRdb D call of TRBD1 is not possible without DNA. This CDR3 has 14 amino acids. The chain's CDR3 is CASSDGDGTYEQYF.

The gene calls are TRBV20-1 and TRBJ2-5; TCRdb's D call, TRBD2, is unchecked because there is no DNA. CDR1 and CDR2 from the germline V gene are DFQATT and SNEGSKA (reference sequence). The CDR3 is 16 residues long. This CDR3 is CSASVAGGRSLETQYF.

The chain couples TRBV5-1 to TRBJ2-7; TCRdb returns TRBD1, unconfirmable since there is no DNA. Germline CDR1 and CDR2: SGHRS and YFSETQ. The CDR3 is 14 residues long. CDR3 sequence: CASSRRTENYEQYF.

J is TRBJ2-7 and V is TRBV4-3; TCRdb indicates TRBD1, and absent DNA this call remains unverified. The V gene's germline CDR1 is LGHNA and CDR2 YSLEER. The CDR3 is made up of 16 amino acids. The CDR3 reads CASSQDTGRWDYEQYF.

The chain joins TRBV25-1 to TRBJ2-2. This CDR3 has 16 amino acids. CDR1 is MGHDK, CDR2 SYGVNS, per germline. CDR3 in amino acids: CASSEESGANTGELFF.

CDR3 in amino acids: CASSLNIGGFGNYGYTF. V and J are TRBV12-3 or TRBV12-4 and TRBJ1-2; as DNA is missing, the TRBD1 call by TCRdb cannot be tested. CDR3 length: 17 amino acids.

This chain uses TRBV7-2 with TRBJ2-7; TCRdb designates TRBD1, a call that cannot be tested without DNA. The CDR3 totals 14 residues. The germline gives CDR1 SGHTA, CDR2 FQGNSA. The CDR3 spells CASSLTPGLREQYF.

This chain joins TRBV12-3 or TRBV12-4 and TRBJ2-1. The CDR3 has 13 amino acids. CDR3 sequence reads: CASSFRPYNEQFF.

The chain has TRBV15 and TRBJ1-2; TCRdb designates TRBD1, a call that cannot be tested without DNA. The CDR3 has 15 amino acids. Germline loops: CDR1 LNHNV, CDR2 YYDKDF (reference sequence). This chain's CDR3 is CATSRAQGVDYGYTF.

This rearrangement joins TRBV7-6 to TRBJ1-2. CDR1 is SGHVS, CDR2 FNYEAQ, per germline. This CDR3 is 13 amino acids long. Here the CDR3 reads CASSTVDLGGYTF. The whole variable domain, remainder taken from reference TRBV7-6 and TRBJ1-2, is GAGVSQSPRYKVTKRGQDVALRCDPISGHVSLYWYRQALGQGPEFLTYFNYEAQQDKSGLPNDRFSAERPEGSISTLTIQRTEQRDSAMYRCASSTVDLGGYTFGSGTRLTVV.

The chain has TRBV7-2 and TRBJ1-1; the TCRdb call, TRBD1, lacks DNA for checking. There are 14 residues in the CDR3. Germline V lookup: CDR1 SGHTA, CDR2 FQGNSA. CDR3 protein: CASSTTQGTAEAFF.

This chain connects TRBV20-1 to TRBJ2-3; TCRdb lists TRBD1, though no DNA is available to test this call. The CDR3 spans 17 residues. The germline gives CDR1 DFQATT, CDR2 SNEGSKA (reference sequence). CDR3 sequence reads: CSARAGPGQGSTDTQYF.

The chain couples TRBV5-6 to TRBJ2-7; checking the TCRdb D call of TRBD1 is not possible without DNA. Looked up from germline, CDR1 is SGHDT and CDR2 is YYEEEE. This CDR3 has 13 amino acids. This chain's CDR3 is CASSPGRHYEQYF.

The chain employs TRBV12-3 or TRBV12-4 and TRBJ1-6; the TRBD1 assignment by TCRdb is unverifiable without DNA. The CDR3 extends over 14 amino acids. The CDR3 loop is CASSFTGGAGPLHF.

V gene TRBV19 combines with J gene TRBJ1-1. The CDR3 is 11 residues long. The germline gives CDR1 LNHDA, CDR2 SQIVND (reference sequence). The CDR3 spells CASSIGVEAFF.

The chain has TRBV5-1 and TRBJ2-7; TCRdb's assignment of TRBD1 cannot be checked, as there is no DNA. Germline loops: CDR1 SGHRS, CDR2 YFSETQ. The CDR3 sequence is 15 residues long. The CDR3 loop is CASSLGQGSVYEQYF.

The V and J genes are TRBV20-1 and TRBJ2-7; TCRdb names TRBD1, which stays unverified in the absence of DNA. CDR1 DFQATT and CDR2 SNEGSKA come from the germline V gene (reference sequence). This CDR3 spans 12 amino acids. This CDR3 is CRAQGGLGEQYF.

The chain couples TRBV7-3 to TRBJ1-2; TCRdb returns TRBD1, unconfirmable since there is no DNA. CDR3 length: 13 amino acids. CDR1 and CDR2 (germline): SGHTA, FQGTGA. The CDR3 loop reads CASSLTRAEGYTF.

The chain uses TRBV5-1 and TRBJ2-7; TCRdb calls TRBD1, which cannot be checked without DNA. CDR3 size: 15 residues. CDR1 and CDR2 (germline): SGHRS, YFSETQ. The CDR3 region is CASSSGRSYGGEQYF.